Listed below are T cell receptor beta chains from one sample, sequenced in a study of graft-versus-host responses after intestinal transplantation. No antigens are known for them. Using immunoSEQ multiplex PCR, the repertoire was profiled, and TCRdb retains in-frame clones only, with some absent. The sample lists about 100,000 clones, 87% occurring once. The sequencing used unstimulated CD4+ T cells sorted from spleen or lymph node cells, collected before transplant. These receptors originate from a human donor who was the organ donor for an intestinal transplant. Both conserved end residues are part of each CDR3.

v_call: TRBV5-1
j_call: TRBJ1-1
cdr3_aa: CASSLSPAGANTEAFF

v_call: TRBV6-5
j_call: TRBJ1-5
cdr3_aa: CASSYGKGLNQPQHF

v_call: TRBV5-1
j_call: TRBJ1-1
cdr3_aa: CASRYRGEGNTEAFF

v_call: TRBV5-1
j_call: TRBJ2-4
cdr3_aa: CASSLETGQGNIQYF

v_call: TRBV2
j_call: TRBJ2-7
cdr3_aa: CASGGTSGSYEQYF

v_call: TRBV4-2
j_call: TRBJ2-1
cdr3_aa: CASSQAKGLAGGYNEQFF

v_call: TRBV6-5
j_call: TRBJ1-4
cdr3_aa: CASRGFSDWGEKLFF

v_call: TRBV27
j_call: TRBJ1-1
cdr3_aa: CASSSRVGVAFF

v_call: TRBV6-5
j_call: TRBJ1-2
cdr3_aa: CASSPRTGDGYTF

v_call: TRBV19
j_call: TRBJ2-4
cdr3_aa: CASSIDAELKNIQYF

v_call: TRBV11-1
j_call: TRBJ1-1
cdr3_aa: CASSLVEAGTEAFF

v_call: TRBV4-1
j_call: TRBJ1-4
cdr3_aa: CASSPSPRPGEKLFF

v_call: TRBV5-4
j_call: TRBJ2-5
cdr3_aa: CASSRTSQETQYF